Listed below are T cell receptor beta chains from one sample, sequenced in a study of cytotoxic CD8 clonotypes in ibrutinib-treated CLL. Sequenced by immunoSEQ multiplex PCR; TCRdb stores in-frame clones only, minus some. The table has tens of thousands of clones, over 45% seen once. This specimen consisted of PBMCs, obtained before ibrutinib treatment. The receptors were gathered from a human donor with chronic lymphocytic leukemia. Both conserved end residues are part of each CDR3. A D gene is named only where the DNA matches it firmly. Not every row has a clone size; where given, it reads once, few, many or a size class.

v_call,d_call,clone_size,j_call,cdr3_aa,cdr3_nt
TRBV6-1,TRBD1,.,TRBJ1-5,CASNIQGWDRPQHF,TGTGCCAGCAATATACAGGGGTGGGATAGGCCCCAGCATTTT
TRBV5-1,.,many,TRBJ2-6,CASSFILSGANVLTF,TGCGCCAGCAGCTTTATACTCTCTGGGGCCAACGTCCTGACTTTC
TRBV6-4,TRBD2,.,TRBJ2-3,CASSDDTSGGADTQYF,TGTGCCAGCAGTGACGACACTAGCGGGGGTGCAGATACGCAGTATTTT
TRBV5-1,.,.,TRBJ2-7,CASSLGARHRNYEQYF,TGCGCCAGCAGCTTGGGGGCCCGGCACAGAAACTACGAGCAGTACTTC
TRBV28,.,.,TRBJ2-6,CASSGAGYSGANVLTF,TGTGCCAGCAGTGGGGCGGGGTACTCTGGGGCCAACGTCCTGACTTTC
TRBV9,TRBD1,.,TRBJ2-2,CASSAGLTGGNTGELFF,TGTGCCAGCAGCGCAGGCCTGACAGGGGGCAACACCGGGGAGCTGTTTTTT
TRBV6-1,.,.,TRBJ1-4,CASSGGTFSGEKLFF,TGTGCCAGCAGTGGCGGGACATTTTCGGGTGAAAAACTGTTTTTT
TRBV28,TRBD1,.,TRBJ2-7,CASSSGTGSYEQYF,TGTGCCAGCAGTTCTGGGACAGGGTCCTACGAGCAGTACTTC
TRBV7-9,.,.,TRBJ1-1,CASSLLGFTEAFF,TGTGCCAGCAGCCTACTAGGGTTCACTGAAGCTTTCTTT
TRBV4-1,.,once,TRBJ2-7,CASSQGALWGDEQYF,TGCGCCAGCAGCCAAGGAGCGTTGTGGGGCGACGAGCAGTACTTC
TRBV19,TRBD1,.,TRBJ2-2,CATFDRGHTGELFF,TGTGCCACCTTCGACAGGGGGCACACCGGGGAGCTGTTTTTT
TRBV6-1,.,.,TRBJ1-2,CASKWAGGGYTF,TGTGCCAGCAAATGGGCAGGAGGCGGCTACACCTTC
TRBV4-1,.,.,TRBJ2-7,CASSQEQAGASYEQYF,TGCGCCAGCAGCCAAGAGCAGGCGGGGGCTTCATACGAGCAGTACTTC
TRBV9,.,.,TRBJ2-3,CASSVHSDPTDTQYF,TGTGCCAGCAGCGTACACAGCGACCCCACAGATACGCAGTATTTT
TRBV9,.,.,TRBJ1-4,CASSVSPFATNEKLFF,TGTGCCAGCAGCGTAAGCCCGTTCGCAACTAATGAAAAACTGTTTTTT
TRBV19,.,few,TRBJ1-5,CASSIVRGGKGNQPQHF,TGTGCCAGTAGTATAGTCAGGGGAGGGAAAGGCAATCAGCCCCAGCATTTT
TRBV9,.,.,TRBJ1-6,CASSTTSNNSPLHF,TGTGCCAGCAGTACGACATCGAATAATTCACCCCTCCACTTT
TRBV11-1,TRBD1,.,TRBJ1-4,CASSLEDDRGLFF,TGTGCCAGCAGCTTAGAGGACGACAGGGGACTGTTTTTT
TRBV2,TRBD2,.,TRBJ2-7,CASTEGLGSIYEQYF,TGTGCCAGCACCGAGGGACTAGGCTCAATCTACGAGCAGTACTTC
TRBV6-1,.,.,TRBJ2-5,CASSARLLDPAKDRQETQYF,TGTGCCAGCAGTGCGCGACTCCTAGATCCTGCTAAAGACCGGCAAGAGACCCAGTACTTC
TRBV11-2,.,.,TRBJ2-1,CASNRRSPSGEQFF,TGTGCCAGCAACCGGCGGTCCCCCTCCGGTGAGCAGTTCTTC
TRBV18,.,.,TRBJ1-1,CASSIQGPTEAFF,TGTGCCAGCTCAATACAGGGTCCCACTGAAGCTTTCTTT
TRBV7-3,.,.,TRBJ2-5,CASSQRGGLYLGETQYF,TGTGCCAGCAGCCAAAGGGGGGGACTATACCTGGGAGAGACCCAGTACTTC
TRBV28,.,.,TRBJ1-3,CASSYMDTIYF,TGTGCCAGCAGTTACATGGACACCATATATTTT
TRBV5-1,TRBD2,few,TRBJ2-3,CASSFSGGAILDTQYF,TGCGCCAGCAGCTTTAGCGGGGGGGCGATCTTGGATACGCAGTATTTT
TRBV6-5,TRBD1,.,TRBJ1-6,CASSLDRAYNSPLHF,TGTGCCAGCAGCCTGGACAGGGCCTATAATTCACCCCTCCACTTT
TRBV30,.,.,TRBJ1-6,CAWKIESSYNSPLHF,TGTGCCTGGAAGATTGAGAGCTCCTATAATTCACCCCTCCACTTT
TRBV4-1,.,.,TRBJ1-1,CASSQVGGAATEAFF,TGCGCCAGCAGCCAAGTAGGGGGGGCTGCCACTGAAGCTTTCTTT
TRBV5-1,.,.,TRBJ2-2,CASSGARKSTGELFF,TGCGCCAGCAGCGGGGCGCGGAAATCCACCGGGGAGCTGTTTTTT
TRBV10-3,TRBD1,few,TRBJ2-6,CAISPGQGAQTSGANVLTF,TGTGCCATCAGTCCGGGACAGGGGGCGCAAACCTCTGGGGCCAACGTCCTGACTTTC
TRBV13,TRBD1,.,TRBJ2-7,CASSLGGQGGNEQYF,TGTGCCAGCAGCTTAGGGGGACAGGGGGGAAACGAGCAGTACTTC